These 22 T cell receptor beta chains came from one sample sequenced in a study of blood T cell repertoires in COVID-19. Some clones are missing from TCRdb's copy, which holds only in-frame ones; the method was immunoSEQ multiplex PCR. The table includes under 500,000 clones, 85% to 90% detected once. Sequencing input: peripheral blood. All receptors derive from a young woman with acute or convalescent COVID-19.

V gene TRBV7-8 combines with J gene TRBJ2-7, with D tentatively TRBD1 (8 bases). Germline V gene sequence: CDR1 SGHVS, CDR2 FQNEAQ. V lost 5 bases, J lost 4 bases, and 15 bases lay in between. The CDR3 runs 14 residues. The CDR3 loop reads CASSHTGGDYEQYF. CDR3 nucleotide sequence: TGTGCCAGCAGCCATACAGGGGGGGATTACGAGCAGTACTTC.

The chain is built from TRBV13 and TRBJ2-1; D unresolved. V lost 7 bases, J lost 6 bases, and 10 bases lay in between. Per the germline V gene, CDR1 is PRHDT and CDR2 is FYEKMQ (reference sequence). The CDR3 length is 12 residues. CDR3 region: CASTLQVNEQFF. The DNA for the CDR3 is TGTGCCAGCACTCTGCAGGTCAATGAGCAGTTCTTC.

The chain uses TRBV5-4 and TRBJ2-1; 8 bases match TRBD1. Losses at the gene ends were 3 bases for V and 8 bases for J; bases not matched to a gene: 10. The CDR3 is 15 amino acids. Germline V gene sequence: CDR1 SGHNT, CDR2 YYREEE (reference sequence). The CDR3 reads CASSSLNRGVDEQFF. For the CDR3, the DNA is TGTGCCAGCAGCTCGCTCAACAGGGGGGTCGATGAGCAGTTCTTC.

The chain has TRBV12-5 and TRBJ1-4, with D maybe TRBD1 (6 bases). This CDR3 comprises 15 residues. In germline, CDR1 is LGHNT, CDR2 FRNRAP. The germline V and J ends were trimmed by 7 bases and 5 bases, with 17 bases remaining between them. This CDR3 is CASAPGGGQNEKLFF. The CDR3 DNA reads as TGTGCTAGTGCCCCGGGCGGGGGGCAAAATGAAAAACTGTTTTTT.

The chain has TRBV5-4 and TRBJ1-1; D possibly corresponds to TRBD1 (6 bases). Looked up from germline, CDR1 is SGHNT and CDR2 is YYREEE (reference sequence). This CDR3 spans 15 amino acids. V was shortened by 3 bases and J by 3 bases, with 15 bases between the two germline ends. The DNA for the CDR3 is TGTGCCAGCAGCTGGGAGGGGGGGCAGGACACTGAAGCTTTCTTT. It is translated as CASSWEGGQDTEAFF.

Concerning this clone: Its ends do not fully match the called genes, so a read error is possible. Other DNA sequences from this sample encode an identical CDR3 as well. The chain links TRBV7-2 to TRBJ2-3, with D possibly TRBD1 on 8 matching bases. Germline CDR1 and CDR2: SGHTA and FQGNSA. This CDR3 has 14 residues. The CDR3 sequence is CASSQDREGDTQYF. The CDR3, as DNA: TGCGCCAGCAGCCAGGACAGGGAGGGAGATACGCAGTATTTT.

The V gene is TRBV7-8, the J gene TRBJ2-7; 9 bases fit TRBD1. The CDR3 is made up of 16 amino acids. Germline-derived CDR1 and CDR2 are SGHVS and FQNEAQ. With 2 bases clipped from V and 2 bases from J, the junction kept 7 bases outside the gene matches. CDR3 in DNA: TGTGCCAGCAGCTTAACGGGACAGGGATTTACCTACGAGCAGTACTTC. As protein: CASSLTGQGFTYEQYF.

The rearrangement links TRBV24-1 to TRBJ2-1; D may be TRBD1 (6 bases). Per germline, CDR1 KGHDR and CDR2 SFDVKD. The CDR3 extends over 15 amino acids. The V and J ends lost 6 bases and 2 bases respectively, with 13 bases between them. The CDR3 nucleotides read TGTGCCACCAGTCAAGGACAGCCCGCCTACAATGAGCAGTTCTTC. Encoded protein: CATSQGQPAYNEQFF.

V usage is TRBV10-2 and J usage is TRBJ1-4; D gene unclear. Germline CDR1 and CDR2: WSHSY and SAAADI. V lost 3 bases and J 3 bases, leaving 8 bases between the germline ends. The CDR3 runs to 14 residues. CDR3 sequence: CASSEGRANEKLFF. CDR3 nucleotides: TGCGCCAGCAGTGAAGGGCGGGCTAATGAAAAACTGTTTTTT.

This chain joins TRBV9 and TRBJ2-1, with 7 nucleotides matching TRBD2. This CDR3 is 15 amino acids long. With 4 bases clipped from V and 8 bases from J, the junction kept 12 bases outside the gene matches. Looked up from germline, CDR1 is SGDLS and CDR2 is YYNGEE. The CDR3 nucleotides read TGTGCCAGCAGCCCCTCGCCGAGCGGGGTCTATGAGCAGTTCTTC. Translation gives CASSPSPSGVYEQFF. The full variable domain, with the rest looked up from reference TRBV9 and TRBJ2-1, is DSGVTQTPKHLITATGQRVTLRCSPRSGDLSVYWYQQSLDQGLQFLIQYYNGEERAKGNILERFSAQQFPDLHSELNLSSLELGDSALYFCASSPSPSGVYEQFFGPGTRLTVL.

The chain is built from TRBV5-1 and TRBJ1-6, with 7 bases identical to TRBD1. The CDR3 runs to 19 residues. J was trimmed by 2 bases and V by 1 base; bases with no gene match: 12. Germline V gene data show CDR1 as SGHRS and CDR2 as YFSETQ. This CDR3 reads CASSLLPPQGSPYNSPLHF. In nucleotides, the CDR3 is TGCGCCAGCAGCTTGCTTCCTCCACAGGGGAGCCCCTATAATTCACCCCTCCACTTT.

V and J are TRBV2 and TRBJ2-5; D is undetermined. Germline lookup yields CDR1 SNHLY and CDR2 FYNNEI. V lost 2 bases and J lost 4, with 8 bases in between. The CDR3 contains 13 residues. DNA of the CDR3: TGTGCCAGCAGTGAAATTAATCGAGAGACCCAGTACTTC. This encodes CASSEINRETQYF.

The J gene is TRBJ2-3, the V gene TRBV7-2; 7 bases are a match to TRBD2. The J segment lost 7 bases and the V segment lost 3 bases, leaving 10 bases of the junction unmatched. This CDR3 is 15 amino acids long. CDR1 is SGHTA and CDR2 is FQGNSA in the germline V gene. The CDR3 sequence: CASSLWRGTSNTQYF. CDR3 DNA sequence: TGTGCCAGCAGCTTGTGGCGGGGGACGTCAAATACGCAGTATTTT.

This clone has a single count. The chain recombines TRBV5-5 with TRBJ2-1; 7 positions match TRBD1. The germline V gene has CDR1 SGHKS and CDR2 YYEKEE (reference sequence). This CDR3 region has 15 residues. J lost 6 bases, V lost 4 bases, and 10 bases had no gene match. The CDR3 region is CASSPTGMAGNEQFF. CDR3 nucleotide sequence: TGTGCCAGCAGCCCGACAGGGATGGCGGGCAATGAGCAGTTCTTC.

The chain links TRBV6-5 to TRBJ1-6; perhaps TRBD1 as D (6 bases). The CDR3 extends over 14 amino acids. Trimming removed 7 bases at V and 2 bases at J, with 9 bases between. Germline CDR1 MNHEY, CDR2 SVGAGI. CDR3 nucleotides: TGTGCCAGCACAGGGACAACCTATAATTCACCCCTCCACTTT. Translating it yields CASTGTTYNSPLHF.

This chain connects TRBV27 to TRBJ2-3, with D possibly being TRBD2 (7 bases). CDR3 length: 15 amino acids. The germline V and J ends were trimmed by 2 bases and 0 bases, with 9 bases remaining between them. Germline CDR1 MNHEY, CDR2 SMNVEV (reference sequence). Here the CDR3 DNA reads TGTGCCAGCAGTTTAGGGGGGGCCAGCACAGATACGCAGTATTTT. This translates into CASSLGGASTDTQYF.

The chain carries TRBV18 and TRBJ2-7; 12 positions match TRBD1. The germline V gene has CDR1 KGHSH and CDR2 LQKENI. J gave up 2 bases and V 3 bases, and 2 bases lay outside the gene matches. The CDR3 is 15 amino acids. CDR3 sequence reads: CASSPRDRGPYEQYF. As DNA, the CDR3 is TGTGCCAGCTCACCGAGGGACAGGGGGCCCTACGAGCAGTACTTC.

The CDR3 protein is CASSITGAAEQFF. The CDR3 bases are TGTGCCAGCAGTATAACAGGGGCGGCTGAGCAGTTCTTC. The rearrangement links TRBV12-3 or TRBV12-4 to TRBJ2-1, with 7 bases matching TRBD1. CDR3 size: 13 residues. J gave up 9 bases and V 5 bases, and 7 bases lay outside the gene matches.

The genes are TRBV6-6 and TRBJ2-7; TRBD1 is a possible D gene (6 bases). Trimming removed 6 bases at V and 2 bases at J, with 11 bases between. The CDR3 runs 13 residues. Germline values: CDR1 MNHNY, CDR2 SVGAGI (reference sequence). The CDR3 DNA follows: TGTGCCAGCAGCCCAGGACAGCCCTACGAGCAGTACTTC. Its protein is CASSPGQPYEQYF.

The chain joins TRBV4-1 to TRBJ2-7; no reliable D call. The ends were cut back, 0 bases at V and 0 bases at J, with 9 bases in the middle. The CDR3 spans 15 residues. The V gene's germline CDR1 is MGHRA and CDR2 YSYEKL. The chain's CDR3 is CASSQDNSPSYEQYF. In DNA form, the CDR3 reads TGCGCCAGCAGCCAAGACAACAGCCCCTCCTACGAGCAGTACTTC.

The V and J genes are TRBV12-5 and TRBJ2-2, with D perhaps matching TRBD1 (6 bases). The CDR3 totals 14 residues. V was trimmed by 2 bases and J by 4 bases, leaving 8 bases between them. CDR1 LGHNT and CDR2 FRNRAP come from the germline V gene. The CDR3 loop is CASGLSGVTGELFF. CDR3 nucleotide sequence: TGTGCTAGTGGTTTGTCAGGGGTCACCGGGGAGCTGTTTTTT.

The genes are TRBV29-1 and TRBJ2-6, with D unclear. The V gene lost 7 bases and the J gene lost 2 bases, with 9 bases spanning the gap. Germline assignment: CDR1 SQVTM and CDR2 ANQGSEA. The CDR3 is 13 amino acids. CDR3 sequence (DNA): TGCAGCGCCCTTGACACTGGGGCCAACGTCCTGACTTTC. Its protein product is CSALDTGANVLTF.